At least ten counts were recorded for the clone carrying this T cell receptor (beta chain). Germline V gene data show CDR1 as SQVTM and CDR2 as ANQGSEA. V was trimmed by 7 bases and J by 3 bases, leaving 7 bases between them. CDR3 size: 10 residues. TCRdb passed the 5' RACE reads through MiXCR, listing each CDR3 protein once. Of tens of thousands of distinct CDR3 sequences listed, 8.5% to 10% are singletons. This record belongs to a study of spatial heterogeneity in lung cancer. Study in general: Follow-up PBMC specimens underwent sequencing when available; their median timing was about 2 years after resection.

Noted time point: blood at routine non-recurrence follow-up after resection. No cell sorting; template was whole RNA from tumor, lung tissue or PBMC. The chain has TRBV29-1 and TRBJ2-7; D perhaps matches TRBD2 (5 bases). This TCR was sampled from a male donor with early-stage non-small cell lung cancer. The material sequenced was PBMCs, taken at follow-up. In nucleotides, the CDR3 is TGCAGCGCCCGGGGCTACGAGCAGTACTTC. This translates into CSARGYEQYF.